This passage covers 7 T cell receptor beta chains from one sample sequenced in a study of Ad26.COV2.S vaccination and SARS-CoV-2 variants. Data came from immunoSEQ multiplex PCR; TCRdb stores just in-frame clones and leaves some out. The table lists 360,000 or so clones, around 91% of them singletons. Treatment noted: roughly 18 received Ad26.COV2.S at low or high dose, single or two shots; 5 received placebo; per-sample allocation not given. Sampling occurred on day 63 after the first vaccine or placebo injection. The input for sequencing was peripheral blood, taken in a trial of Ad26.COV2.S vaccine versus placebo. The origin of the receptors is a person aged 18-65 years who received the Ad26.COV2.S COVID-19 vaccine or a placebo.

CDR3 nucleotide sequence: TGCAGCGTTGTGGTTTGGCGGGAGGGTAATGAGCAGTTCTTC. This codes for CSVVVWREGNEQFF. This sequence joins TRBV29-1 and TRBJ2-1; 9 positions agree with TRBD2. V lost 4 bases and J lost 7; bases outside the gene matches: 8. Germline values: CDR1 SQVTM, CDR2 ANQGSEA. This CDR3 is built from 14 residues.

This chain uses TRBV7-9 with TRBJ1-1; 7 bases are shared with TRBD1. The CDR3 contains 13 residues. The V gene end was trimmed by 6 bases and the J gene end by 1 base; junction bases not matched to a gene: 2. Germline V gene data show CDR1 as SEHNR and CDR2 as FQNEAQ (reference sequence). The CDR3 sequence is CASSGQANTEAFF. In DNA, the CDR3 is TGTGCCAGCAGTGGACAGGCGAACACTGAAGCTTTCTTT.

The rearrangement links TRBV15 to TRBJ2-2; D gene uncertain. CDR3 length: 13 residues. The germline V gene encodes CDR1 LNHNV and CDR2 YYDKDF (reference sequence). V gave up 0 bases and J gave up 6 bases, with 5 bases separating them. CDR3 nucleotides: TGTGCCACCAGCAGAGAATGGTCCGGGGAGCTGTTTTTT. It yields the protein CATSREWSGELFF.

This clone has only one observation. V gene TRBV6-1 combines with J gene TRBJ2-5; D remains unclear. Per germline, CDR1 MNHNS and CDR2 SASEGT. The V end was cut by 1 base, the J end by 3 bases, with 3 bases between. The CDR3 totals 12 residues. DNA for the CDR3: TGTGCCAGCAGTGAAGGAGAAGAGACCCAGTACTTC. Its translation is CASSEGEETQYF.

V gene TRBV11-2 combines with J gene TRBJ2-3; D is perhaps TRBD1 (5 bases). This CDR3 has 16 amino acids. CDR1 and CDR2 from the germline V gene are SGHAT and FQNNGV. V was trimmed by 0 bases and J by 1 base, leaving 11 bases between them. CDR3: CASSLDGADRTDTQYF. CDR3 DNA: TGTGCCAGCAGCTTAGATGGGGCAGACCGCACAGATACGCAGTATTTT.

This rearrangement joins TRBV5-1 to TRBJ2-1, with TRBD2 matching over 10 bases. Germline V gene data show CDR1 as SGHRS and CDR2 as YFSETQ. V was pared by 0 bases and J by 8 bases, with 8 bases of the junction left unmatched. The CDR3 sequence is 16 residues long. The chain's CDR3 is CASSLGLAGEGDEQFF. The CDR3 nucleotides are TGCGCCAGCAGCTTGGGGCTAGCGGGAGAAGGGGATGAGCAGTTCTTC.

Worth noting for this clone: A much larger clone differs by one base, so this may be a read error. The chain combines TRBV11-2 with TRBJ2-6; the D is unclear. The CDR3 runs to 13 residues. Germline lookup yields CDR1 SGHAT and CDR2 FQNNGV. V was pared by 6 bases and J by 0 bases, with 3 bases between. CDR3 sequence: CASRDSGANVLTF. Written as DNA, the CDR3 is TGTGCCAGCAGAGACTCTGGGGCCAACGTCCTGACTTTC. The full variable domain, its missing parts supplied by reference TRBV11-2 and TRBJ2-6, is EAGVAQSPRYKIIEKRQSVAFWCNPISGHATLYWYQQILGQGPKLLIQFQNNGVVDDSQLPKDRFSAERLKGVDSTLKIQPAKLEDSAVYLCASRDSGANVLTFGAGSRLTVL.